Listed below are T cell receptor beta chains from one sample, sequenced in a study of blood T cells in healthy people across ages. TCRdb called the 5' RACE reads again in MiXCR, with one record for every CDR3 protein. The data show some 1.5 million distinct CDR3 sequences, with 35% to 45% seen just once and about 4.1% held by the top ten. Sequenced input: blood. These receptors were obtained from a woman between 18 and 29 years old in good health. Each CDR3 is given with its conserved first and last residue. The D gene is left open where the match is weak. The size of a clone is reported for some rows only, either as once, few or many, or as a class for expanded clones.

d_gene,j_gene,abundance,v_gene,len,CDR3aa,CDR3nt
TRBD2,TRBJ2-7,-,TRBV6-5,14,CASSYGSGAYEQYF,TGTGCCAGCAGTTATGGTAGCGGGGCCTACGAGCAGTACTTC
-,TRBJ1-6,few,TRBV20-1,15,CSASYREKANSPLHF,TGCAGTGCTAGTTACAGGGAGAAGGCTAATTCACCCCTCCACTTT
-,TRBJ2-1,many,TRBV6-2/TRBV6-3,13,CASRQQGHNEQFF,TGTGCCAGCAGACAACAGGGACACAATGAGCAGTTCTTC
-,TRBJ2-3,-,TRBV14,14,CASSQVIIPDTQYF,TGTGCCAGCAGCCAAGTCATTATTCCGGATACGCAGTATTTT
-,TRBJ1-4,few,TRBV20-1,14,CSAPPGRGKGKLFF,TGCAGTGCTCCGCCGGGACGAGGGAAGGGAAAACTGTTTTTT
TRBD2,TRBJ2-3,few,TRBV20-1,15,CSAGRAGVSTDTQYF,TGCAGTGCAGGGCGAGCGGGAGTGAGCACAGATACGCAGTATTTT
TRBD1,TRBJ2-2,-,TRBV18,19,CASSPYRGVTTSNTGELFF,TGTGCCAGCTCACCTTACAGGGGAGTAACTACCTCGAACACCGGGGAGCTGTTTTTT
-,TRBJ1-5,-,TRBV28,12,CASSTRMKPQHF,TGTGCCAGCAGTACCCGGATGAAGCCCCAGCATTTT
-,TRBJ2-7,-,TRBV4-1,13,CASSETANNEQYF,TGCGCCAGCAGCGAAACGGCTAACAATGAGCAGTACTTC
TRBD2,TRBJ2-2,-,TRBV5-1,15,CASSATSPNTGELFF,TGCGCCAGCAGCGCGACTAGCCCGAACACCGGGGAGCTGTTTTTT
TRBD2,TRBJ2-5,many,TRBV7-7,17,CASSPGLAGGPRETQYF,TGTGCTAGCAGCCCCGGACTAGCGGGGGGGCCTAGAGAGACCCAGTACTTC
-,TRBJ1-2,-,TRBV20-1,14,CSAPLRGGDNGYTF,TGCAGTGCTCCTCTACGGGGCGGAGACAATGGCTACACCTTC
-,TRBJ2-3,few,TRBV30,14,CAWRVRSSTDTQYF,TGTGCCTGGAGGGTGAGATCTAGCACAGATACGCAGTATTTT
-,TRBJ1-1,-,TRBV4-3,15,CASSQATGRATEAFF,TGCGCCAGCAGCCAAGCAACAGGGAGGGCCACTGAAGCTTTCTTT
-,TRBJ1-4,few,TRBV4-3,15,CASSQPSRGEEKLFF,TGCGCCAGCAGCCAACCGAGCAGGGGAGAGGAAAAACTGTTTTTT
-,TRBJ1-4,-,TRBV10-3,12,CAISESGEKLFF,TGTGCCATCAGTGAGTCGGGTGAAAAACTGTTTTTT
-,TRBJ1-2,-,TRBV5-1,14,CASSLEGSPMGYTF,TGCGCCAGCAGCTTGGAAGGCAGTCCAATGGGCTACACCTTC